The 14 T cell receptor beta chains listed next were all sequenced from one sample in a study of blood T cells in healthy people across ages. The second PCR ran roughly 6 to 11 cycles with a sample-barcoded 5' primer and J-beta primers. One entry per CDR3 protein results from TCRdb running MiXCR on the 5' RACE reads. The table has 1.5 million to 2 million distinct CDR3 sequences, about 50% seen once. Input material: blood. The receptors originated from a middle-aged woman in good health.

This clonotype was found a few times. The V call is TRBV27, the J call TRBJ1-2, with a weak D call TRBD1 (5 bases). Germline CDR1 is MNHEY and CDR2 is SMNVEV (reference sequence). This CDR3 comprises 15 residues. V lost 8 bases and J 3 bases, leaving 19 bases between the germline ends. The CDR3 protein is CASGPGRGEDYGYTF. The CDR3 bases are TGTGCCAGCGGCCCAGGGAGGGGTGAGGACTATGGCTACACCTTC.

The rearrangement joins TRBV5-5 to TRBJ2-4, with 7 bases identical to TRBD2. The CDR3 has 16 amino acids. The germline CDR1 and CDR2 sequences are SGHKS and YYEKEE (reference sequence). Losses at the gene ends were 2 bases for V and 3 bases for J; bases not matched to a gene: 8. The CDR3: CASSFRGVGGKNIQYF. The CDR3 bases are TGTGCCAGCAGCTTCCGGGGGGTTGGTGGCAAAAACATTCAGTACTTC.

The chain joins TRBV20-1 to TRBJ1-2; the D is unclear. Germline CDR1 DFQATT, CDR2 SNEGSKA (reference sequence). V was pared by 1 base and J by 9 bases, with 6 bases between. This CDR3 spans 10 amino acids. The chain's CDR3 is CSARGGSYTF. Here the CDR3 DNA reads TGCAGTGCTAGAGGCGGCAGCTACACCTTC.

J is TRBJ2-7 and V is TRBV20-1; no firm D call. Germline V gives CDR1 DFQATT, CDR2 SNEGSKA (reference sequence). V lost 3 bases and J lost 6, with 12 bases in between. The length of the CDR3 is 12 residues. In nucleotides, the CDR3 is TGCAGTGCTAGTTTTCAAGGGTTCGAGCAGTACTTC. This encodes CSASFQGFEQYF.

This clonotype was detected a few times. This chain links TRBV2 with TRBJ2-3; 8 nucleotides align to TRBD2. Germline CDR1 and CDR2: SNHLY and FYNNEI. The CDR3 is 18 residues long. Unmatched junction bases numbered 13, after V lost 5 bases and J lost 0 bases. In DNA, the CDR3 is TGTGCCAGCAGTCCCTTTGATAGCGGGACCACTAGCACAGATACGCAGTATTTT. Translation gives CASSPFDSGTTSTDTQYF.

As for this clonotype: The junction and the germline gene differ at one end; a read error may be behind it. This chain links TRBV11-3 with TRBJ2-5, with 8 bases fitting TRBD2. The length of the CDR3 is 15 residues. Germline CDR1 and CDR2: SGHNT and YENEEA. In DNA form, the CDR3 reads TGTGCCAACAGCTTCGGGCGGGGGGTCGAAGAGACCCAGTACTTC. This translates into CANSFGRGVEETQYF.

The chain uses TRBV3-1 and TRBJ1-5; D call uncertain. V was clipped by 2 bases and J by 4 bases, with 12 bases between them. Germline V lookup: CDR1 LGHDT, CDR2 YNNKEL (reference sequence). This CDR3 has 15 residues. In nucleotides, the CDR3 is TGTGCCAGCAGCCAATCAATCCGGGCGAATCAGCCCCAGCATTTT. This translates into CASSQSIRANQPQHF.

V gene TRBV7-2 combines with J gene TRBJ2-3; weak D call: TRBD1 (6 bases). CDR3 size: 15 residues. Germline CDR1 is SGHTA and CDR2 is FQGNSA. V lost 4 bases, J lost 0 bases, and 11 bases lay in between. As DNA, the CDR3 is TGTGCCAGCAGCTCGAACAGGGTTAGCACAGATACGCAGTATTTT. It encodes CASSSNRVSTDTQYF.

The chain combines TRBV28 with TRBJ2-7; 9 bases map to TRBD1. V was clipped by 4 bases and J by 3 bases; unmatched bases: 19. The CDR3 is 19 residues long. Germline V CDR1 and CDR2: MDHEN, SYDVKM. The DNA of the CDR3 is TGTGCCAGCAGTTCCAAAGGGGGTATATTTGGGGACAGGGTCTACGAGCAGTACTTC. It codes for CASSSKGGIFGDRVYEQYF.

As concerns this clonotype: At one boundary the junction diverges from the germline segment, which might be a read error. The V gene is TRBV7-2, the J gene TRBJ2-5; the D is unclear. This CDR3 comprises 14 residues. The germline gives CDR1 SGHTA, CDR2 FQGNSA. The CDR3: CASSLGSSQGTQYF. The CDR3 DNA reads TGTGCCAGCAGCTTAGGCAGTTCCCAAGGGACCCAGTACTTC.

The V call is TRBV12-3 or TRBV12-4, the J call TRBJ1-5, with 7 nucleotides matching TRBD1. V lost 5 bases to trimming and J lost 7 bases; unmatched junction nucleotides: 11. The CDR3 sequence is 15 residues long. CDR3 protein: CASSLTGNNKQPQHF. The CDR3 DNA sequence: TGTGCCAGCAGTCTGACAGGGAATAACAAGCAGCCCCAGCATTTT.

The CDR3 protein is CSASYEFTEAFF. The CDR3 nucleotides read TGCAGTGCTAGTTACGAGTTCACTGAAGCTTTCTTT. This sequence joins TRBV20-1 and TRBJ1-1; D uncertain. Between the trimmed V and J ends, which lost 3 bases and 4 bases, there was a span of 9 bases. CDR3 length: 12 residues. Germline-derived CDR1 and CDR2 are DFQATT and SNEGSKA (reference sequence).

V usage is TRBV28 and J usage is TRBJ1-1; D is unclear. Germline CDR1 MDHEN, CDR2 SYDVKM. V lost 4 bases, J lost 5 bases, and 17 bases lay in between. This CDR3 has 15 amino acids. In DNA form, the CDR3 reads TGTGCCAGCAGTTCCCTGGGGAAGGTGCGGACTGAAGCTTTCTTT. It specifies CASSSLGKVRTEAFF.

The rearrangement uses TRBV5-1 and TRBJ2-3; perhaps TRBD2 as D (5 bases). The CDR3 has 16 residues. Germline CDR1 SGHRS, CDR2 YFSETQ. Trimming left V 4 bases short and J 0 bases short, with 15 bases between. This CDR3 reads CASSLAQPGSTDTQYF. In nucleotides, the CDR3 is TGCGCCAGCAGCCTGGCCCAACCGGGGAGCACAGATACGCAGTATTTT.